This TCR beta chain was obtained from a study of CD8+CD57+ T cells in acquired aplastic anemia. Germline assignment: CDR1 DFQATT and CDR2 SNEGSKA (reference sequence). V was clipped by 6 bases and J by 0 bases; unmatched bases: 12. CDR3 length: 16 amino acids. The template for TCR beta VDJ and CDR3 sequence profiling was genomic DNA. TCRdb re-called the reads through MiXCR, storing one row per CDR3 protein. The repertoire holds 150,000 to 200,000 distinct CDR3 sequences, with over 60% as singletons. Specimen: sorted CD4+, CD8+, or CD8+CD57+ T cells (not recorded which) from PBMCs. This chain joins TRBV20-1 and TRBJ2-7; TRBD1 matches at 9 bases. This TCR was sampled from a human donor with severe aplastic anemia or a healthy control (not recorded which). The CDR3 coding sequence is TGCAGTGCAACGGAGCGCGGGACAGGGAGCTCCTACGAGCAGTACTTC. This sequence encodes CSATERGTGSSYEQYF.